This T cell receptor beta chain was captured by sequencing in a study of shared clonotypes between healthy human individuals. Every donor, a Caucasian adult, lived in Nashville, Tennessee. General observations from the study: With a handful of donors compared, approximately 5.5% of naive CD4 clonotypes were shared.

For this clone: The antigen is not known.

Here immunoSEQ multiplex PCR was the method, and the copy in TCRdb shows in-frame clones only, minus some. This table holds about 1 million clones, about 70% found once. J gave up 2 bases and V 1 base, and 6 bases lay outside the gene matches. Per the germline V gene, CDR1 is LNHDA and CDR2 is SQIVND (reference sequence). The CDR3 is 17 amino acids. The sequence was obtained from a man in his late teens or twenties in good health. This rearrangement joins TRBV19 to TRBJ2-5; 11 bases map to TRBD2. The sequenced sample consisted of memory CD4+ T cells sorted from blood. Subset noted: CD45RA-negative fraction. The CDR3 nucleotides are TGTGCCAGTAGTATAGGGACTAGCGGGCCGTCTCAAGAGACCCAGTACTTC. It specifies CASSIGTSGPSQETQYF.